The 16 T cell receptor beta chains listed next were all sequenced from one sample in a study of monozygotic twins with inflammatory bowel disease. TCRdb re-analyzed the 5' RACE reads; it lists each CDR3 protein once, without DNA. With around 450,000 distinct CDR3 sequences in the sample, the ten largest clones hold 2.4%. Sequencing was carried out using blood. The receptors derive from a human donor with ulcerative colitis or Crohn's disease, or a healthy co-twin of an affected twin (not recorded which).

The rearrangement links TRBV12-3 or TRBV12-4 to TRBJ2-7; there is no DNA to check the TCRdb D call of TRBD1. There are 17 residues in the CDR3. CDR3 sequence: CASTEQVSWQGAHEQYF.

The V call is TRBV6-5, the J call TRBJ2-7; the D gene TCRdb calls, TRBD2, cannot be checked with no DNA. Germline CDR1 MNHEY, CDR2 SVGAGI. The CDR3 length is 16 residues. The CDR3 loop is CASSSYRGGGSYEQYF.

CDR3 protein: CASSDITGELFF. This chain joins TRBV10-2 and TRBJ2-2. This CDR3 comprises 12 residues. Germline CDR1 and CDR2: WSHSY and SAAADI.

The gene calls are TRBV20-1 and TRBJ2-5. Germline V gene sequence: CDR1 DFQATT, CDR2 SNEGSKA (reference sequence). The CDR3 has 12 amino acids. Here the CDR3 reads CSARPEKETQYF.

The V call is TRBV5-1, the J call TRBJ2-1. The CDR3 totals 15 residues. Per germline, CDR1 SGHRS and CDR2 YFSETQ. CDR3: CASSLETDFYNEQFF.

The chain carries TRBV7-9 and TRBJ1-1. This CDR3 spans 17 amino acids. Germline loops: CDR1 SEHNR, CDR2 FQNEAQ (reference sequence). This CDR3 reads CASSSRGLDRIATEAFF. Full variable domain (remainder filled in from reference TRBV7-9 and TRBJ1-1): DTGVSQNPRHKITKRGQNVTFRCDPISEHNRLYWYRQTLGQGPEFLTYFQNEAQLEKSRLLSDRFSAERPKGSFSTLEIQRTEQGDSAMYLCASSSRGLDRIATEAFFGQGTRLTVV.

The CDR3 reads CASRLSTNTGELFF. The chain carries TRBV12-3 or TRBV12-4 and TRBJ2-2. This CDR3 comprises 14 residues.

The chain combines TRBV10-3 with TRBJ2-5; without DNA, the TCRdb call of TRBD1 cannot be checked. The CDR3 consists of 13 residues. Germline V gene sequence: CDR1 ENHRY, CDR2 SYGVKD. The CDR3 loop is CAISVGQAETQYF.

The V call is TRBV20-1, the J call TRBJ2-7; TCRdb's D gene call, TRBD2, goes unchecked for lack of DNA. Germline V CDR1 and CDR2: DFQATT, SNEGSKA (reference sequence). The CDR3 extends over 14 amino acids. This CDR3 is CSARPSGTGYEQYF.

The V gene is TRBV3-1, the J gene TRBJ2-1; TCRdb picks TRBD2, but there is no DNA to check that call. CDR3 length equals 13 residues. The germline V gene has CDR1 LGHDT and CDR2 YNNKEL (reference sequence). CDR3 sequence: CASSSLAGGGTFF.

This chain connects TRBV7-3 to TRBJ2-1. Germline V gene sequence: CDR1 SGHTA, CDR2 FQGTGA. The CDR3 loop spans 17 amino acids. The CDR3 reads CASSDGSGPSSYNEQFF.

The chain is built from TRBV25-1 and TRBJ2-7; TCRdb selects TRBD1, and the lack of DNA leaves this call unchecked. The CDR3 totals 12 residues. Germline-derived CDR1 and CDR2 are MGHDK and SYGVNS. The CDR3: CASSWGLLEQYF.

The chain links TRBV15 to TRBJ2-1; TCRdb returns TRBD2, unconfirmable since there is no DNA. Germline CDR1 reads LNHNV; CDR2 reads YYDKDF (reference sequence). CDR3 length equals 15 residues. Here the CDR3 reads CATSSLADSYNEQFF.

The rearrangement joins TRBV7-2 to TRBJ2-1; TCRdb's D call, TRBD2, is unchecked because there is no DNA. The CDR3 has 15 amino acids. Germline V gene lookup returns CDR1 SGHTA and CDR2 FQGNSA. CDR3 protein: CASSLGAASYNEQFF.

The chain uses TRBV6-1 and TRBJ2-7; there is no DNA to check the TCRdb D call of TRBD2. The CDR3 runs 17 residues. Per the germline V gene, CDR1 is MNHNS and CDR2 is SASEGT. The CDR3 spells CASSRVTSGVESYEQYF.

This chain uses TRBV7-8 with TRBJ2-1; as DNA is missing, the TRBD2 call by TCRdb cannot be tested. CDR3 size: 15 residues. Germline CDR1 is SGHVS and CDR2 is FQNEAQ. This CDR3 reads CASSLLGLDNNEQFF.